This TCR beta chain derives from a study of cytomegalovirus exposure and HLA in healthy donors. Findings and caveats of the study: In a later analysis, specific HLA alleles were associated with about 18,000 TCR beta sequences at a 0.05 false discovery rate.

Both 60 Vbeta primers and 13 Jbeta primers went into the PCR. Here immunoSEQ multiplex PCR was the method, and the copy in TCRdb shows in-frame clones only, minus some. The table shows under 100,000 clones, with about two thirds occurring only once. With regard to this clone: No antigen is known for it.

CDR3 size: 14 residues. Germline CDR1 and CDR2: SNHLY and FYNNEI. V gave up 3 bases and J gave up 4 bases, with 9 bases separating them. This TCR derives from a woman aged 25 to 39 in good health and CMV-seropositive. Sequencing was performed on PBMCs. This rearrangement joins TRBV2 to TRBJ2-2; no clear D. CDR3 DNA sequence: TGTGCCAGCAGTGAGGGCAGCTTCACCGGGGAGCTGTTTTTT. Translated, it gives CASSEGSFTGELFF. Variable domain in full (rest from reference TRBV2 and TRBJ2-2): EPEVTQTPSHQVTQMGQEVILRCVPISNHLYFYWYRQILGQKVEFLVSFYNNEISEKSEIFDDQFSVERPDGSNFTLKIRSTKLEDSAMYFCASSEGSFTGELFFGEGSRLTVL.